These 26 T cell receptor beta chains came from one sample sequenced in a study of OX40 agonist ivuxolimab in advanced cancers. Produced via immunoSEQ multiplex PCR; TCRdb's table is partial and in-frame only. The table includes around 80,000 clones, roughly 82% detected once. Sample: CD4+ or CD8+ T cells sorted from blood, taken in a trial of the OX40 agonist ivuxolimab. Receptors were obtained from an adult with an advanced solid tumor such as melanoma, head and neck, liver or kidney cancer.

The chain joins TRBV7-8 to TRBJ1-3; 7 nucleotides align to TRBD1. V gave up 5 bases and J gave up 4 bases; unmatched junction bases: 8. The CDR3 has 15 amino acids. The germline CDR1 and CDR2 sequences are SGHVS and FQNEAQ. CDR3 coding DNA: TGTGCCAGCAGCGGGGACAGCCTGGCCGGAAACACCATATATTTT. This sequence encodes CASSGDSLAGNTIYF.

The chain's CDR3 is CASRGTGAGYEQYF. The DNA for the CDR3 is TGTGCCAGCAGGGGCACGGGCGCGGGGTACGAGCAGTACTTC. The V gene is TRBV28, the J gene TRBJ2-7, with a weak D call TRBD2 (6 bases). V shed 6 bases and J shed 4 bases, with 16 bases lying between them. The CDR3 sequence is 14 residues long. Germline V gene lookup returns CDR1 MDHEN and CDR2 SYDVKM.

This clone occurred once. The CDR3 protein is CASTGNTGELFF. CDR3 nucleotides: TGTGCCAGCACCGGGAACACCGGGGAGCTGTTTTTT. The genes are TRBV2 and TRBJ2-2; no firm D call. The CDR3 contains 12 residues. The ends were cut back, 7 bases at V and 1 base at J, with 4 bases in the middle. Per germline, CDR1 SNHLY and CDR2 FYNNEI.

This chain joins TRBV7-9 and TRBJ1-1, with 7 bases fitting TRBD1. With V trimmed by 4 bases and J by 5 bases, 4 bases remained unmatched. The germline V gene has CDR1 SEHNR and CDR2 FQNEAQ (reference sequence). The CDR3 sequence is 13 residues long. This chain's CDR3 is CASSSDRVTEAFF. CDR3 in DNA: TGTGCCAGCAGCTCAGACAGGGTAACTGAAGCTTTCTTT.

This chain uses TRBV19 with TRBJ1-3; no definite D call. V gave up 3 bases and J gave up 0 bases, with 12 bases separating them. The germline V gene has CDR1 LNHDA and CDR2 SQIVND (reference sequence). The CDR3 consists of 16 residues. CDR3 nucleotide sequence: TGTGCCAGTAGTATTGAGCCAACAATCTCTGGAAACACCATATATTTT. This translates into CASSIEPTISGNTIYF.

This clone was found once. The rearrangement links TRBV6-6 to TRBJ1-5; D might be TRBD1 (5 bases). The length of the CDR3 is 14 residues. Germline CDR1 and CDR2: MNHNY and SVGAGI (reference sequence). V lost 8 bases and J lost 0, with 11 bases in between. The CDR3 region has the DNA TGTGCCAGCGTACAGGCGGTTAGCAATCAGCCCCAGCATTTT. This sequence encodes CASVQAVSNQPQHF.

The J gene is TRBJ1-2, the V gene TRBV19, with no clear D. Germline V gene sequence: CDR1 LNHDA, CDR2 SQIVND (reference sequence). CDR3 length: 14 amino acids. The germline V and J ends were trimmed by 6 bases and 2 bases, with 13 bases remaining between them. CDR3 sequence (DNA): TGTGCCAGTAGCCCGACCTTGTCCAACTATGGCTACACCTTC. Encoded protein: CASSPTLSNYGYTF.

A few counts support this clone. The CDR3 DNA reads as TGTGCCAGCACAAAGGGAACCCCGTCCAATCAGCCCCAGCATTTT. Translation: CASTKGTPSNQPQHF. The chain links TRBV28 to TRBJ1-5; D is uncertain. CDR1 is MDHEN and CDR2 is SYDVKM in the germline V gene. The CDR3 covers 15 residues. V lost 7 bases and J lost 3, with 16 bases in between.

This clone occurred once. This sequence joins TRBV5-8 and TRBJ2-3; TRBD1 aligns across 7 bases. CDR1 SGHTS and CDR2 YDEGEE come from the germline V gene. This CDR3 region has 16 residues. The V gene end was trimmed by 4 bases and the J gene end by 2 bases; junction bases not matched to a gene: 10. CDR3 residues: CASSPRGQGNTDTQYF. CDR3 nucleotide sequence: TGTGCCAGCAGCCCAAGGGGGCAGGGTAACACAGATACGCAGTATTTT.

This chain links TRBV2 with TRBJ2-2, with D perhaps matching TRBD2 (5 bases). Deletions cut 1 base from V and 3 bases from J, with 9 bases between. Germline CDR1 and CDR2: SNHLY and FYNNEI. This CDR3 spans 15 amino acids. CDR3: CASSEGLADTGELFF. CDR3 sequence (DNA): TGTGCCAGCAGTGAAGGGCTAGCTGACACCGGGGAGCTGTTTTTT.

In the case of this clone: One end of the junction varies from germline; a read error may be responsible. This sequence joins TRBV6-6 and TRBJ1-5; D remains unclear. CDR1 MNHNY and CDR2 SVGAGI come from the germline V gene (reference sequence). The CDR3 contains 13 residues. In DNA form, the CDR3 reads TGTGCCAGCAGCTGGACTGATAATCGGCCCCAGCATTTT. This gives the protein CASSWTDNRPQHF.

This sequence joins TRBV5-1 and TRBJ2-3; D is undetermined. Deletions cut 0 bases from V and 7 bases from J, with 3 bases between. Looked up from germline, CDR1 is SGHRS and CDR2 is YFSETQ. The CDR3 spans 11 residues. The CDR3 DNA sequence: TGCGCCAGCAGCTTGGAGAATACGCAGTATTTT. Translated: CASSLENTQYF.

The chain couples TRBV6-1 to TRBJ2-3, with D tentatively TRBD2 (7 bases). V was clipped by 7 bases and J by 3 bases, with 17 bases between them. The germline V gene has CDR1 MNHNS and CDR2 SASEGT. The CDR3 is 15 residues long. This CDR3 is CASTPGGGRTDTQYF. The CDR3 nucleotides read TGTGCCAGCACCCCTGGGGGGGGCCGAACAGATACGCAGTATTTT.

The rearrangement links TRBV6-6 to TRBJ1-1; D is uncertain. The V gene's germline CDR1 is MNHNY and CDR2 SVGAGI (reference sequence). The CDR3 contains 15 residues. Trimming took 4 bases from V and 2 from J, leaving 14 bases between them. The CDR3 loop reads CASSSRRLVNTEAFF. In DNA form, the CDR3 reads TGTGCCAGCAGTTCCCGGAGGCTGGTTAACACTGAAGCTTTCTTT.

The table lists this clone with a few counts. The CDR3 sequence: CASSTEGEVDYGYTF. CDR3 DNA: TGTGCCAGTAGTACCGAGGGGGAAGTGGACTATGGCTACACCTTC. The chain carries TRBV19 and TRBJ1-2, with D maybe TRBD1 (6 bases). Germline CDR1 is LNHDA and CDR2 is SQIVND (reference sequence). V was cut by 4 bases and J by 3 bases, with 15 bases left in between. CDR3 size: 15 residues. Drawing the rest from reference TRBV19 and TRBJ1-2, the complete variable domain is DGGITQSPKYLFRKEGQNVTLSCEQNLNHDAMYWYRQDPGQGLRLIYYSQIVNDFQKGDIAEGYSVSREKKESFPLTVTSAQKNPTAFYLCASSTEGEVDYGYTFGSGTRLTVV.

The J gene is TRBJ2-3, the V gene TRBV11-2; tentative D call: TRBD1 (6 bases). The V gene lost 6 bases and the J gene lost 0 bases, with 22 bases spanning the gap. The V gene's germline CDR1 is SGHAT and CDR2 FQNNGV. The length of the CDR3 is 18 residues. The CDR3 nucleotides read TGTGCCAGCAGATCCCCTTGGAATGGGACATCCAGCACAGATACGCAGTATTTT. The encoded protein is CASRSPWNGTSSTDTQYF. Looking up the rest from reference TRBV11-2 and TRBJ2-3 gives the full variable domain: EAGVAQSPRYKIIEKRQSVAFWCNPISGHATLYWYQQILGQGPKLLIQFQNNGVVDDSQLPKDRFSAERLKGVDSTLKIQPAKLEDSAVYLCASRSPWNGTSSTDTQYFGPGTRLTVL.

The chain is built from TRBV27 and TRBJ1-4, with D possibly being TRBD1 (5 bases). This CDR3 region has 12 residues. Germline CDR1 is MNHEY and CDR2 is SMNVEV (reference sequence). Trimming left V 7 bases short and J 5 bases short, with 8 bases between. The CDR3: CASKRGNEKLFF. CDR3 coding DNA: TGTGCCAGCAAGAGGGGAAATGAAAAACTGTTTTTT.

J is TRBJ1-1 and V is TRBV30, with D tentatively TRBD1 (6 bases). CDR3 length equals 15 residues. V lost 0 bases, J lost 0 bases, and 11 bases lay in between. From germline, CDR1 is GTSNPN and CDR2 SVGIG (reference sequence). The CDR3 here is CAWSVPRTVNTEAFF. DNA of the CDR3: TGTGCCTGGAGTGTCCCGAGGACAGTGAACACTGAAGCTTTCTTT.

The chain joins TRBV29-1 to TRBJ1-4; D perhaps matches TRBD1 (6 bases). The germline gives CDR1 SQVTM, CDR2 ANQGSEA. Trimming shortened V by 4 bases and J by 8 bases, and 14 bases separated the two germline ends. This CDR3 comprises 13 residues. The CDR3 region is CSVGQVGGEKLFF. The CDR3, as DNA: TGCAGCGTTGGACAGGTTGGAGGCGAAAAACTGTTTTTT.

This clone was observed a single time. The chain combines TRBV18 with TRBJ2-5, with 7 bases lining up with TRBD1. The ends lost 7 bases at V and 2 bases at J; junction bases unmatched: 4. This CDR3 has 13 amino acids. Germline lookup yields CDR1 KGHSH and CDR2 LQKENI. CDR3 protein: CASLTGSQETQYF. DNA for the CDR3: TGTGCCAGCTTGACAGGGAGTCAAGAGACCCAGTACTTC.

The chain has TRBV5-5 and TRBJ1-2, with 7 bases fitting TRBD1. The CDR3 extends over 15 amino acids. In germline, CDR1 is SGHKS, CDR2 YYEKEE (reference sequence). V lost 4 bases and J lost 1; bases outside the gene matches: 7. CDR3 in DNA: TGTGCCAGCAGCCTGGGGGACAGCGTTAACTATGGCTACACCTTC. It yields the protein CASSLGDSVNYGYTF.

This clone was detected a few times. The CDR3 DNA follows: TGTGCCATCACCAAACTTCGGACAGGCGGCGGGGAGATGAACTATGGCTACACCTTC. It translates to CAITKLRTGGGEMNYGYTF. The rearrangement links TRBV10-3 to TRBJ1-2, with 7 bases aligning to TRBD1. CDR1 and CDR2 (germline): ENHRY, SYGVKD. V lost 7 bases to trimming and J lost 2 bases; unmatched junction nucleotides: 22. CDR3 size: 19 residues.

This chain connects TRBV14 to TRBJ2-4, with TRBD1 identical over 9 bases. Germline V gene data show CDR1 as SGHDN and CDR2 as FVKESK. The CDR3 is 14 amino acids. V gave up 4 bases and J gave up 10 bases; unmatched junction bases: 8. CDR3 in amino acids: CASSPGTGILIQYF. The CDR3 DNA reads TGTGCCAGCAGCCCAGGGACAGGGATACTTATTCAGTACTTC.

This clone came up once. V usage is TRBV28 and J usage is TRBJ2-7; 7 nucleotides align to TRBD1. Unmatched junction bases numbered 17, after V lost 4 bases and J lost 5 bases. The germline gives CDR1 MDHEN, CDR2 SYDVKM. There are 17 residues in the CDR3. CDR3 amino acids: CASSSPKPGRGWNEQYV. The CDR3 nucleotides are TGTGCCAGCAGTTCCCCTAAACCGGGCAGGGGGTGGAACGAGCAGTACGTC.

The V call is TRBV19, the J call TRBJ1-5, with D perhaps TRBD1 (5 bases). In germline, CDR1 is LNHDA, CDR2 SQIVND (reference sequence). The CDR3 is made up of 16 amino acids. V was trimmed by 5 bases and J by 2 bases, leaving 16 bases between them. The chain's CDR3 is CASSGPQGRRNQPQHF. CDR3 nucleotides: TGTGCCAGTAGTGGACCTCAGGGTAGGCGCAATCAGCCCCAGCATTTT. The full variable domain, completed using reference TRBV19 and TRBJ1-5, is DGGITQSPKYLFRKEGQNVTLSCEQNLNHDAMYWYRQDPGQGLRLIYYSQIVNDFQKGDIAEGYSVSREKKESFPLTVTSAQKNPTAFYLCASSGPQGRRNQPQHFGDGTRLSIL.

This chain uses TRBV11-2 with TRBJ2-7; the match to TRBD1 covers 7 bases. The CDR3 contains 15 residues. V trimming: 2 bases; J trimming: 4 bases; junction bases outside the gene matches: 8. Germline lookup yields CDR1 SGHAT and CDR2 FQNNGV. CDR3 bases: TGTGCCAGCAGCTTAATGACAGGGACCGAATACGAGCAGTACGTC. Amino acid sequence: CASSLMTGTEYEQYV.